The 31 T cell receptor beta chains presented below share a single source sample, sequenced in a study of T-cell memory formation after mild COVID-19. MiXCR, applied by TCRdb to the 5' RACE reads, yields one record per CDR3 protein. This table has hundreds of thousands of distinct CDR3 sequences, about 20% appearing once. The material sequenced was PBMCs or a T cell subset sorted from them (not recorded which). The receptor source for this set is an adult woman who had mild COVID-19 (a few samples of this study predate the infection). Cell type and time point are not known.

This clonotype has only a few counts. The V gene is TRBV20-1, the J gene TRBJ2-2, with D possibly being TRBD2 (5 bases). CDR3 size: 15 residues. Germline assignment: CDR1 DFQATT and CDR2 SNEGSKA (reference sequence). V dropped 4 bases and J dropped 4 bases, with 16 bases sitting between them. The CDR3 nucleotides are TGCAGTGCTAAAGACTATACTCGTACCACCGGGGAGCTGTTTTTT. This gives the protein CSAKDYTRTTGELFF.

This sequence joins TRBV6-5 and TRBJ1-1, with TRBD1 matching over 11 bases. Germline-derived CDR1 and CDR2 are MNHEY and SVGAGI. The length of the CDR3 is 17 residues. Trimming at V came to 2 bases and at J to 2 bases, leaving 7 bases not matched to a gene. The CDR3: CASSYRTGGLLNTEAFF. The DNA of the CDR3 is TGTGCCAGCAGTTACCGGACAGGGGGCTTATTAAACACTGAAGCTTTCTTT.

The CDR3 protein is CASSLVAGGFPNSPLHF. The DNA of the CDR3 is TGTGCCAGCAGTTTAGTGGCAGGGGGCTTCCCGAATTCACCCCTCCACTTT. The chain is built from TRBV12-3 or TRBV12-4 and TRBJ1-6; TRBD1 agrees at 8 bases. The CDR3 loop spans 17 amino acids. The ends lost 1 base at V and 7 bases at J; junction bases unmatched: 9.

The chain is built from TRBV2 and TRBJ2-3; tentatively, D is TRBD2 (5 bases). CDR1 is SNHLY, CDR2 FYNNEI, per germline. The CDR3 extends over 11 amino acids. Trimming took off 8 bases at V and 4 bases at J, with 7 bases between the two ends. This CDR3 reads CASVASDTQYF. As DNA, the CDR3 is TGTGCCAGCGTAGCGTCAGATACGCAGTATTTT.

The V and J genes are TRBV29-1 and TRBJ2-5, with 10 bases lining up with TRBD2. Germline V lookup: CDR1 SQVTM, CDR2 ANQGSEA. The CDR3 has 16 amino acids. Trimming removed 5 bases from V and 6 bases from J; junction bases left unmatched: 15. CDR3 nucleotides: TGCAGCGTTCCAGGAGCGGGAGGGACGGGTTGGAAGACCCAGTACTTC. This encodes CSVPGAGGTGWKTQYF.

The chain joins TRBV18 to TRBJ2-7, with D perhaps TRBD1 (5 bases). The V gene lost 2 bases and the J gene lost 7 bases, with 15 bases spanning the gap. In germline, CDR1 is KGHSH, CDR2 LQKENI. The CDR3 sequence is 14 residues long. DNA for the CDR3: TGTGCCAGCTCACCAGACAGTGGGCTACGGGAGCAGTACTTC. Translated: CASSPDSGLREQYF.

The table lists this clonotype with a few counts. The chain uses TRBV7-2 and TRBJ1-2; TRBD1 is a possible D gene (6 bases). Germline loops: CDR1 SGHTA, CDR2 FQGNSA. The CDR3 is 15 residues long. V was cut by 7 bases and J by 4 bases, with 19 bases left in between. CDR3 in amino acids: CASIPDRSQVYGYTF. CDR3 bases: TGTGCCAGCATCCCTGACAGGTCCCAAGTCTATGGCTACACCTTC.

This clonotype was detected ten times or more. The V gene is TRBV9, the J gene TRBJ2-2, with D possibly TRBD1 on 6 matching bases. CDR1 is SGDLS, CDR2 YYNGEE, per germline. The CDR3 runs 18 residues. The V end was cut by 4 bases, the J end by 5 bases, with 24 bases between. CDR3 DNA sequence: TGTGCCAGCAGCCCGTCCCGGGACACATTCGGTAGGACCGGGGAGCTGTTTTTT. Protein product: CASSPSRDTFGRTGELFF.

This clonotype has just a few counts. The V call is TRBV24-1, the J call TRBJ1-2; possible D gene TRBD1, 6 bases. This CDR3 comprises 16 residues. V lost 2 bases and J 2 bases, leaving 14 bases between the germline ends. Germline CDR1 and CDR2: KGHDR and SFDVKD. The CDR3 spells CATSDSTVGGNYGYTF. The CDR3 DNA is TGTGCCACCAGTGATTCGACCGTCGGGGGCAACTATGGCTACACCTTC.

This clonotype was counted only a few times. V is TRBV12-3 or TRBV12-4 and J is TRBJ2-7; 9 nucleotides match TRBD2. V shed 4 bases and J 0 bases; nucleotides not matched to a gene: 7. This CDR3 contains 16 residues. Written as DNA, the CDR3 is TGTGCCAGCAGTTCCCTAGCGGGAACGAGCTCCTACGAGCAGTACTTC. This gives the protein CASSSLAGTSSYEQYF.

The rearrangement joins TRBV12-3 or TRBV12-4 to TRBJ2-7; possible D gene TRBD2, 5 bases. This CDR3 spans 12 amino acids. Trimming took off 6 bases at V and 7 bases at J, with 13 bases between the two ends. CDR3 loop: CASSRLRGEQYF. CDR3 DNA sequence: TGTGCCAGCAGCAGGCTGAGAGGGGAGCAGTACTTC.

This clonotype was found a few times. V gene TRBV25-1 combines with J gene TRBJ1-6; 7 nucleotides agree with TRBD1. With V trimmed by 2 bases and J by 5 bases, 6 bases remained unmatched. The V gene's germline CDR1 is MGHDK and CDR2 SYGVNS. The CDR3 sequence is 16 residues long. CDR3 sequence: CASSELQGRDNSPLHF. The CDR3 nucleotides read TGTGCCAGCAGTGAACTACAGGGGAGGGATAATTCACCCCTCCACTTT.

The genes are TRBV20-1 and TRBJ1-1; D is perhaps TRBD1 (5 bases). The CDR3 runs 12 residues. V was trimmed by 8 bases and J by 2 bases, leaving 12 bases between them. CDR1 and CDR2 (germline): DFQATT, SNEGSKA (reference sequence). The chain's CDR3 is CSIGQGNTEAFF. For the CDR3, the DNA is TGCAGTATAGGGCAGGGAAACACTGAAGCTTTCTTT.

The gene calls are TRBV4-1 and TRBJ1-3; D might be TRBD1 (5 bases). Looked up from germline, CDR1 is MGHRA and CDR2 is YSYEKL. This CDR3 has 16 amino acids. V dropped 0 bases and J dropped 0 bases, with 9 bases sitting between them. The CDR3 DNA reads TGCGCCAGCAGCCAAGATCCAGGGACCTCTGGAAACACCATATATTTT. This sequence encodes CASSQDPGTSGNTIYF.

This chain joins TRBV7-9 and TRBJ2-7; D remains unclear. CDR1 is SEHNR, CDR2 FQNEAQ, per germline (reference sequence). This CDR3 spans 13 amino acids. V was pared by 8 bases and J by 6 bases, with 17 bases between. The CDR3 reads CASLTYGVGEQYF. CDR3 DNA: TGTGCCAGCTTGACTTATGGGGTTGGCGAGCAGTACTTC.

This chain uses TRBV20-1 with TRBJ1-1; D gene unclear. CDR3 length equals 13 residues. Per the germline V gene, CDR1 is DFQATT and CDR2 is SNEGSKA (reference sequence). Trimming shortened V by 2 bases and J by 3 bases, and 10 bases separated the two germline ends. CDR3 nucleotides: TGCAGTGCTAGACCGGACTGGGACACTGAAGCTTTCTTT. Translation gives CSARPDWDTEAFF.

This clonotype was counted a few times. CDR3 coding DNA: TGTGCCTGGAGGGACCGGGACAGCTCCTACGAGCAGTACTTC. Translated: CAWRDRDSSYEQYF. The chain links TRBV30 to TRBJ2-7; 7 nucleotides align to TRBD1. CDR3 length: 14 amino acids. The V gene end was trimmed by 3 bases and the J gene end by 0 bases; junction bases not matched to a gene: 5. Per germline, CDR1 GTSNPN and CDR2 SVGIG (reference sequence).

The sample holds a few counts of this clonotype. The V call is TRBV7-6, the J call TRBJ2-7, with D maybe TRBD2 (6 bases). CDR3 length equals 15 residues. Trimming shortened V by 3 bases and J by 7 bases, and 19 bases separated the two germline ends. Per germline, CDR1 SGHVS and CDR2 FNYEAQ. The CDR3 is CASSFRDSIAGEQYF. The CDR3 DNA sequence: TGTGCCAGCAGCTTCCGGGACTCTATCGCGGGTGAGCAGTACTTC.

The sample holds a few counts of this clonotype. The CDR3 bases are TGCGCCAGCAGCTTGGCGGACAGGGGGCACGGCTACACTGAAGCTTTCTTT. Translation gives CASSLADRGHGYTEAFF. The chain recombines TRBV5-1 with TRBJ1-1; 11 positions agree with TRBD1. The CDR3 spans 17 residues. The germline gives CDR1 SGHRS, CDR2 YFSETQ. With V trimmed by 0 bases and J by 3 bases, 7 bases remained unmatched.

The V call is TRBV15, the J call TRBJ2-1, with 11 bases matching TRBD2. V gave up 4 bases and J gave up 5 bases; unmatched junction bases: 4. Germline V gene lookup returns CDR1 LNHNV and CDR2 YYDKDF (reference sequence). This CDR3 is 15 amino acids long. CDR3 in DNA: TGTGCCACCAGCACCGGGACTAGCGGAAACAATGAGCAGTTCTTC. Protein product: CATSTGTSGNNEQFF. Combining the CDR3 with reference TRBV15 and TRBJ2-1 gives the whole variable domain DAMVIQNPRYQVTQFGKPVTLSCSQTLNHNVMYWYQQKSSQAPKLLFHYYDKDFNNEADTPDNFQSRRPNTSFCFLDIRSPGLGDTAMYLCATSTGTSGNNEQFFGPGTRLTVL.

The V call is TRBV7-2, the J call TRBJ2-2, with a tentative D call TRBD1 (6 bases). CDR3 length equals 16 residues. Trimming left V 6 bases short and J 5 bases short, with 19 bases between. Germline assignment: CDR1 SGHTA and CDR2 FQGNSA. CDR3 in DNA: TGTGCCAGCAGGTTACAGGGAACGGCTCGGACCGGGGAGCTGTTTTTT. Residues: CASRLQGTARTGELFF.

The sample holds a few counts of this clonotype. This sequence joins TRBV3-1 and TRBJ1-1; TRBD1 matches 7 bases. Losses at the gene ends were 7 bases for V and 1 base for J; bases not matched to a gene: 6. The CDR3 is 14 residues long. The V gene's germline CDR1 is LGHDT and CDR2 YNNKEL (reference sequence). Written as DNA, the CDR3 is TGTGCCAGCACCATTACAGGGGCGAACACTGAAGCTTTCTTT. This translates into CASTITGANTEAFF.

This clonotype turned up a few times. The CDR3 sequence is CASSLLGGSTDTQYF. CDR3 DNA: TGTGCCAGCAGTTTGTTAGGGGGTAGCACAGATACGCAGTATTTT. The chain is built from TRBV7-3 and TRBJ2-3; maybe TRBD1 (6 bases). Germline CDR1 reads SGHTA; CDR2 reads FQGTGA. Trimming removed 6 bases at V and 0 bases at J, with 13 bases between. The CDR3 runs to 15 residues. The full variable domain, completed using reference TRBV7-3 and TRBJ2-3, is GAGVSQTPSNKVTEKGKYVELRCDPISGHTALYWYRQSLGQGPEFLIYFQGTGAADDSGLPNDRFFAVRPEGSVSTLKIQRTERGDSAVYLCASSLLGGSTDTQYFGPGTRLTVL.

The V and J genes are TRBV19 and TRBJ2-5; D is unclear. V was pared by 2 bases and J by 5 bases, with 15 bases between. Germline loops: CDR1 LNHDA, CDR2 SQIVND (reference sequence). CDR3 length equals 15 residues. CDR3: CASSISGQMGETQYF. The CDR3 nucleotides are TGTGCCAGTAGTATATCAGGCCAAATGGGGGAGACCCAGTACTTC.

This clonotype was seen repeatedly, ten times or more. V and J are TRBV11-2 and TRBJ2-7; 14 bases align to TRBD2. CDR3 size: 15 residues. V was clipped by 3 bases and J by 2 bases; unmatched bases: 0. Germline V gene sequence: CDR1 SGHAT, CDR2 FQNNGV. Written as DNA, the CDR3 is TGTGCCAGCAGCTTGGGACTAGCGGGGGCCTACGAGCAGTACTTC. Its translation: CASSLGLAGAYEQYF.

This sequence joins TRBV20-1 and TRBJ2-2; 8 bases line up with TRBD2. V lost 0 bases to trimming and J lost 0 bases; unmatched junction nucleotides: 6. CDR1 DFQATT and CDR2 SNEGSKA come from the germline V gene (reference sequence). The CDR3 runs to 17 residues. The CDR3 spells CSARESSGSPNTGELFF. CDR3 DNA: TGCAGTGCTAGAGAATCCAGCGGGAGCCCGAACACCGGGGAGCTGTTTTTT.

This clonotype was seen only a few times. The V and J genes are TRBV6-1 and TRBJ2-1; perhaps TRBD1 as D (6 bases). The germline V gene has CDR1 MNHNS and CDR2 SASEGT. The CDR3 contains 16 residues. V shed 6 bases and J shed 0 bases, with 15 bases lying between them. The CDR3 reads CASSVGTPSSYNEQFF. The CDR3 region has the DNA TGTGCCAGCAGCGTTGGGACACCGAGCTCCTACAATGAGCAGTTCTTC.

This clonotype was counted only a few times. This chain joins TRBV20-1 and TRBJ1-1; 7 positions match TRBD1. This CDR3 is built from 14 residues. V lost 0 bases to trimming and J lost 6 bases; unmatched junction nucleotides: 7. Germline CDR1 DFQATT, CDR2 SNEGSKA (reference sequence). CDR3 coding DNA: TGCAGTGCTAGAGATACGTACAGGGGTTCTGAAGCTTTCTTT. It is translated as CSARDTYRGSEAFF.

V usage is TRBV11-2 and J usage is TRBJ2-1; D may be TRBD1 (7 bases). Trimming left V 1 base short and J 4 bases short, with 11 bases between. The CDR3 sequence is 15 residues long. From germline, CDR1 is SGHAT and CDR2 FQNNGV. CDR3 amino acids: CASSLVRGEYNEQFF. CDR3 in DNA: TGTGCCAGCAGCTTAGTCAGGGGGGAGTACAATGAGCAGTTCTTC. Full variable domain (remainder filled in from reference TRBV11-2 and TRBJ2-1): EAGVAQSPRYKIIEKRQSVAFWCNPISGHATLYWYQQILGQGPKLLIQFQNNGVVDDSQLPKDRFSAERLKGVDSTLKIQPAKLEDSAVYLCASSLVRGEYNEQFFGPGTRLTVL.

This clonotype was found many times. The genes are TRBV7-2 and TRBJ2-5; TRBD2 matches at 11 bases. V trimming: 3 bases; J trimming: 5 bases; junction bases outside the gene matches: 8. Germline V gives CDR1 SGHTA, CDR2 FQGNSA. The CDR3 is 16 residues long. The CDR3 DNA reads TGTGCCAGCAGCTTTCACGGACTAGCGGGCTGGGAGACCCAGTACTTC. Translating gives CASSFHGLAGWETQYF. The variable domain in full, completed from reference TRBV7-2 and TRBJ2-5, reads GAGVSQSPSNKVTEKGKDVELRCDPISGHTALYWYRQSLGQGLEFLIYFQGNSAPDKSGLPSDRFSAERTGGSVSTLTIQRTQQEDSAVYLCASSFHGLAGWETQYFGPGTRLLVL.

The chain carries TRBV5-1 and TRBJ2-1; D perhaps matches TRBD2 (6 bases). V was clipped by 3 bases and J by 4 bases, with 14 bases between them. The CDR3 has 15 residues. The germline CDR1 and CDR2 sequences are SGHRS and YFSETQ. The CDR3 DNA follows: TGCGCCAGCAGCTCCTCACTAGCCCCATACAATGAGCAGTTCTTC. It codes for CASSSSLAPYNEQFF. The variable domain in full, completed from reference TRBV5-1 and TRBJ2-1, reads KAGVTQTPRYLIKTRGQQVTLSCSPISGHRSVSWYQQTPGQGLQFLFEYFSETQRNKGNFPGRFSGRQFSNSRSEMNVSTLELGDSALYLCASSSSLAPYNEQFFGPGTRLTVL.